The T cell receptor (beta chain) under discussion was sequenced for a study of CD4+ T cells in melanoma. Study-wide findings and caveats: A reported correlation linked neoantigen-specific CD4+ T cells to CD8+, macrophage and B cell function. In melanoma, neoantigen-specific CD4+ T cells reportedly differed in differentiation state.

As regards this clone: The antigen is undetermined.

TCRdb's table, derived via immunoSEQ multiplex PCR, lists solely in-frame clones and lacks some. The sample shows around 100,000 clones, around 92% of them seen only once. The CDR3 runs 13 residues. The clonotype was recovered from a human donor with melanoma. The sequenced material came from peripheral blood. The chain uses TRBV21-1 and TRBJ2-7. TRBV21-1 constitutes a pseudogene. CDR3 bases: TGTGCCAGCAGCAAAGGGTGGAACTACGAGCAGTACTTC. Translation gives CASSKGWNYEQYF.